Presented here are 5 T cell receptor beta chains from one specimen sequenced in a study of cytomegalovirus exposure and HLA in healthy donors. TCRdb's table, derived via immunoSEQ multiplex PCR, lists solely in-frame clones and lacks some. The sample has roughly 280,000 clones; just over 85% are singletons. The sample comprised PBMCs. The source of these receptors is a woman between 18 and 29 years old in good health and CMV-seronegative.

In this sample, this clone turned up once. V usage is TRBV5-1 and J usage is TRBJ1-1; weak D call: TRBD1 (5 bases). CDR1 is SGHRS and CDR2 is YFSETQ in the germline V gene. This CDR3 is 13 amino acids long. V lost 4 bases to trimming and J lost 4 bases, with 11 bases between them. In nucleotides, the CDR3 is TGCGCCAGCAGCACAGGACAAGGCACTGAAGCTTTCTTT. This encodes CASSTGQGTEAFF.

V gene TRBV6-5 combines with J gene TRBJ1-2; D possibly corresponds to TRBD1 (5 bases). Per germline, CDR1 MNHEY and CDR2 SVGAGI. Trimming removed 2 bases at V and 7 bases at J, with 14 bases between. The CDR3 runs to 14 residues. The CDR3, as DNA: TGTGCCAGCAGTTACACTGACAGCCGGGCTGGCTACACCTTC. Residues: CASSYTDSRAGYTF.

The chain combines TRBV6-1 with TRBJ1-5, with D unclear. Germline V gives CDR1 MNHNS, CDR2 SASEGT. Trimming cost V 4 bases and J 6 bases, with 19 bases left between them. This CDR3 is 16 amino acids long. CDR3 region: CASSVPLRWMGQPQHF. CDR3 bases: TGTGCCAGCAGTGTACCACTAAGATGGATGGGTCAGCCCCAGCATTTT.

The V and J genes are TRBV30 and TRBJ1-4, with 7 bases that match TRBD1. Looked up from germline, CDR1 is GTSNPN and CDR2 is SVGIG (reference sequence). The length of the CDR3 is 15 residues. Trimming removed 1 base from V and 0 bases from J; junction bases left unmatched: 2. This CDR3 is CAWSAGGATNEKLFF. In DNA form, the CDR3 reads TGTGCCTGGAGTGCAGGGGGAGCAACTAATGAAAAACTGTTTTTT.

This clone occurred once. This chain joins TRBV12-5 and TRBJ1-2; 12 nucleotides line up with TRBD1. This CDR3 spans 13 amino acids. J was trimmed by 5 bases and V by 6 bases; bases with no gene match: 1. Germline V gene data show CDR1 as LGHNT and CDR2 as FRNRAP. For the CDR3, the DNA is TGTGCTAGTGGGGGACAGGGGGCGTATGGCTACACCTTC. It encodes CASGGQGAYGYTF.